This TCR beta chain came from a study of blood T cell repertoires in COVID-19. This clone was detected many times. Using immunoSEQ multiplex PCR, the repertoire was profiled, and TCRdb retains in-frame clones only, with some absent. The sample has roughly 290,000 clones, 80% to 90% seen once. The clonotype comes from a woman between 25 and 40 years old who had recovered from COVID-19. The source material was PBMCs or T cells enriched from blood (not recorded which).

The CDR3 region has the DNA TGTGCCAGCAGCTTAGGTGGGGCGACTTATAGCAATCAGCCCCAGCATTTT. This gives the protein CASSLGGATYSNQPQHF. This sequence joins TRBV7-9 and TRBJ1-5; D possibly corresponds to TRBD1 (5 bases). The CDR3 totals 17 residues. Trimming took 1 base from V and 0 from J, leaving 13 bases between them. Looked up from germline, CDR1 is SEHNR and CDR2 is FQNEAQ (reference sequence).